A selection of T cell receptor beta chains follows, all from one sample in a study of vaccination effects on CD4 cells after COVID-19. These TCRs' antigens remain unknown. Clones were read by immunoSEQ multiplex PCR, and TCRdb kept only the in-frame ones, dropping some. The sample includes about 11,000 clones, just under 75% of them seen just once. The sample here was CD4+ T cells from PBMCs cultured with HCoV-229E spike peptides, taken before COVID-19 vaccination. These receptors were obtained from a human donor who received a COVID-19 vaccine. The conserved cysteine and the conserved F or W are not part of the CDR3 here.

v_call,j_call,cdr3_aa
TRBV7-2,TRBJ1-2,ASSPARGQGNYGYT
TRBV7-2,TRBJ1-5,ASSSQNQPQH
TRBV5-1,TRBJ1-3,ASSQGWGSGNTIY
TRBV28,TRBJ2-5,ASIGNGETQY
TRBV5-6,TRBJ2-1,ASSFLFTGQNNEQF
TRBV2,TRBJ1-2,ASSVERQGGGYT
TRBV5-6,TRBJ1-2,ASSLGLQNGYT
TRBV18,TRBJ1-5,ASSPGGYQPQH
TRBV7-2,TRBJ1-5,ASSLGLNQPQH
TRBV18,TRBJ1-2,ASSPSTGRLDGYT
TRBV2,TRBJ1-5,ASSELVSNQPQH
TRBV7-2,TRBJ2-5,ASSLRPGTVAETQY
TRBV4-3,TRBJ2-3,ASSQVGVGGTDTQY
TRBV18,TRBJ2-5,ASSPFYGGETQY
TRBV5-1,TRBJ2-2,ASSQGTPGELF
TRBV7-9,TRBJ2-3,ASSFEWADTQY
TRBV3-1/TRBV3-2,TRBJ1-1,ASRAGQGGGAF
TRBV15,TRBJ1-2,ATSIRTGIYGYT
TRBV7-8,TRBJ2-7,ASRAEEGLSYEQY
TRBV6-5,TRBJ1-5,ASSGNSNQPQH